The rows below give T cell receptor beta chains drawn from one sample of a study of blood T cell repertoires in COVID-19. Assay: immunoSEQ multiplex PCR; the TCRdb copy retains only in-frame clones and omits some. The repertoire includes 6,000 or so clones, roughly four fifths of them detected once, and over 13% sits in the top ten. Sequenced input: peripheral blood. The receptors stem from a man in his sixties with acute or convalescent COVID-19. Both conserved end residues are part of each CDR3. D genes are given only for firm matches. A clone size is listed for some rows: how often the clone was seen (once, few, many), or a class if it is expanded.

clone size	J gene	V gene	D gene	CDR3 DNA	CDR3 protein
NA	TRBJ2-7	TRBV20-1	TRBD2	TGCAGTGCTAGTCCCGGGTCGGGAGGTACTCCCGAGCAGTACTTC	CSASPGSGGTPEQYF
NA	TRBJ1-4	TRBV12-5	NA	TGTGCTAGTGGTTTGGGGGGGGCTAATGAAAAACTGTTTTTT	CASGLGGANEKLFF
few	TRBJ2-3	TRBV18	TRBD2	TGTGCCAGCTCACCGTTGAGTCTAGCGGGAGGGCCAACTAGCACAGATACGCAGTATTTT	CASSPLSLAGGPTSTDTQYF
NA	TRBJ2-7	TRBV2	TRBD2	TGTGCCAGCATATCTTCTAGCGGGGGGTCCTGGGAGCAGTACTTC	CASISSSGGSWEQYF
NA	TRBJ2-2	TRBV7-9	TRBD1	TGTGCCAGCAGCTTCGGGACAGGGGGCCCTTTCGGCACCGGGGAGCTGTTTTTT	CASSFGTGGPFGTGELFF
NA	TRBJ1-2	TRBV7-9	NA	TGTGCCAGCAGCTTAATTCCGACAGCTTTAGGCTACACCTTC	CASSLIPTALGYTF
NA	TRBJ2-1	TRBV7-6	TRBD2	TGTGCCAGCAGCCCTAGTGGAGCGGGAGTGAACAATGAGCAGTTCTTC	CASSPSGAGVNNEQFF
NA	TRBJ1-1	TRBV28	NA	TGTGCCAGCAGTTTAGTCACGGGAGAGAATACTGAAGCTTTCTTT	CASSLVTGENTEAFF
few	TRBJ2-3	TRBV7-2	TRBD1	TGTGCCAGCAACGACGGACAGGGGGCGCGTTGGGATACGCAGTATTTT	CASNDGQGARWDTQYF
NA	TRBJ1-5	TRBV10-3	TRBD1	TGTGCCATCGCTCCGGGACAGAGAAATCAGCCCCAGCATTTT	CAIAPGQRNQPQHF
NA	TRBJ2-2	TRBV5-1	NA	TGCGCCAGCAGCTTGGTGGGCAGAAAGTTGGCGAACACCGGGGAGCTGTTTTTT	CASSLVGRKLANTGELFF
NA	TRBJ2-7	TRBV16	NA	TGTGCCAGCAGCCAACCTCTGGGGCTGGGCAACGAGCAGTACTTC	CASSQPLGLGNEQYF
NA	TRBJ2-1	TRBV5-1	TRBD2	TGCGCCAGCAAATCGATGGCGGGAGGGGCGAATGAGCAGTTCTTC	CASKSMAGGANEQFF
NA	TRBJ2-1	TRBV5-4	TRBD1	TGTGCCAGCAGCTTCCCTGCAGGGGGAAGGTTCAATGAGCAGTTCTTC	CASSFPAGGRFNEQFF
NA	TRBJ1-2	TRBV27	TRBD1	TGTGCCAGCAGTCCCAAAGGATCCATAGACAGGGGGCTACGTGGCTACACCTTC	CASSPKGSIDRGLRGYTF
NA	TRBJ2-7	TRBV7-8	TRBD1	TGTGCCAGCAGCCTGGGACAGAACTACGAGCAGTACTTC	CASSLGQNYEQYF
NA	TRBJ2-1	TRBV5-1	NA	TGCGCCAGCCGAGACAGGTTATCCTACAATGAGCAGTTCTTC	CASRDRLSYNEQFF
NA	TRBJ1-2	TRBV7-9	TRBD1	TGTGCCAGCAGCTCGACAGGGCTTGGCTACACCTTC	CASSSTGLGYTF
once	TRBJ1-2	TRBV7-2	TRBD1	TGTGCCAGCAGCTTATCCCAGGGGGCAATGGGCTACACCTTC	CASSLSQGAMGYTF
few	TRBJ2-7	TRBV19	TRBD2	TGTGCCAGTAGGGGGACTAGCGGGGCCAACTACGAGCAGTACTTC	CASRGTSGANYEQYF
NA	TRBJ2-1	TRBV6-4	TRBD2	TGTGCCAGCAGTGACGTGGGGGGGGTGCAGTTCTTC	CASSDVGGVQFF
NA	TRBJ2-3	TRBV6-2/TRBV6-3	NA	TGTGCCAGCAGCCACCGGGACACTCGCACAGATACGCAGTATTTT	CASSHRDTRTDTQYF
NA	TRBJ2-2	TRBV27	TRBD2	TGTGCCAGCAGTTTACTCGGGGGGTGGAACACCGGGGAGCTGTTTTTT	CASSLLGGWNTGELFF
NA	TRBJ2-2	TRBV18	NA	TGTGCCAGCTCAGAGGGACAGAACACCGGGGAGCTGTTTTTT	CASSEGQNTGELFF
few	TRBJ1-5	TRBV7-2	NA	TGTGCCAGCAGCCGCCGGGACACCAATCAGCCCCAGCATTTT	CASSRRDTNQPQHF
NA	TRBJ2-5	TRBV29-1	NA	TGCAGCGCCTCCTCGGGACTCCAAGAGACCCAGTACTTC	CSASSGLQETQYF
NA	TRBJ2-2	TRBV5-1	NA	TGCGCCAGCAGCTGGGAGCGGAACACCGGGGAGCTGTTTTTT	CASSWERNTGELFF
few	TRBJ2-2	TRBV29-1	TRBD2	TGCAGCGTTGAAGTTGGTAGAGGGACTAGCGGGAGGGCCGTCCCCGGGGAGCTGTTTTTT	CSVEVGRGTSGRAVPGELFF
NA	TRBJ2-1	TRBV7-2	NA	TGTGCCAGCAGCTTAGTTGGCGTTTCTAGCGTATCTTACAATGAGCAGTTCTTC	CASSLVGVSSVSYNEQFF
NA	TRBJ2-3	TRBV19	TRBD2	TGTGCCAGTAGCGGGAGGGCAGATACGCAGTATTTT	CASSGRADTQYF
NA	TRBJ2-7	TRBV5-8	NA	TGTGCCAGCAGCTCGTTTTTGTCCGGCTACGAGCAGTACTTC	CASSSFLSGYEQYF